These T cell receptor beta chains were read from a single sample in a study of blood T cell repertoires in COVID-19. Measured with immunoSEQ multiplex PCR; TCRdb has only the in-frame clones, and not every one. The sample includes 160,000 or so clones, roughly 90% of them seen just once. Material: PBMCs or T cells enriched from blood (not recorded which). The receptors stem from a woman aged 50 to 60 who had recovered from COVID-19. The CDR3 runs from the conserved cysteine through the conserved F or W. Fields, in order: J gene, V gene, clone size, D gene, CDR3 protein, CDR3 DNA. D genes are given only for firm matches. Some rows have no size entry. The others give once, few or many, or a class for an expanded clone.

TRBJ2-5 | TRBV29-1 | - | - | CSVALMGLQETQYF | TGCAGCGTAGCGTTAATGGGGCTCCAAGAGACCCAGTACTTC
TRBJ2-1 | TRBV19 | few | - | CASSMGTQGGEQFF | TGTGCCAGTAGTATGGGGACCCAGGGAGGTGAGCAGTTCTTC
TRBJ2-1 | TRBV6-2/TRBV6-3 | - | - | CASSYSGPQGLYNEQFF | TGTGCCAGCAGTTACAGTGGACCCCAGGGATTATACAATGAGCAGTTCTTC
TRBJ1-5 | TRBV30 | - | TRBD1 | CAWTGTGGQPQHF | TGTGCCTGGACGGGGACAGGGGGACAGCCCCAGCATTTT
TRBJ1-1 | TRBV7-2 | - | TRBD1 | CASSPAIDRGEAFF | TGTGCCAGCAGCCCCGCCATCGACAGGGGTGAAGCTTTCTTT
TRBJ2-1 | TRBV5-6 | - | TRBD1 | CASLEMTGGVEQFF | TGTGCCAGCCTTGAGATGACAGGGGGCGTTGAGCAGTTCTTC
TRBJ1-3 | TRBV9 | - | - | CASSVGGDEWSGNTIYF | TGTGCCAGCAGCGTTGGGGGGGATGAATGGTCTGGAAACACCATATATTTT
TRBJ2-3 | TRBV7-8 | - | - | CATLTGLVTDTQYF | TGTGCCACCTTAACGGGACTGGTCACAGATACGCAGTATTTT
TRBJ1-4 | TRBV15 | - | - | CATSRSAPGATNEKLFF | TGTGCCACCAGCAGAAGTGCCCCAGGGGCAACTAATGAAAAACTGTTTTTT
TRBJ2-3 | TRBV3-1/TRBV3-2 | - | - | CASSHTASTDTQYF | TGTGCCAGCAGCCACACAGCTAGCACAGATACGCAGTATTTT
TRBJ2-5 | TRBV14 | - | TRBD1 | CASSQDLGQGEETQYF | TGTGCCAGCAGCCAAGATCTTGGACAGGGCGAAGAGACCCAGTACTTC
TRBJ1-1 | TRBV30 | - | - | CAWSESPGWTEAFF | TGTGCCTGGAGTGAGTCGCCAGGGTGGACTGAAGCTTTCTTT
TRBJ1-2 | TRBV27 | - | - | CASSLQGNYGYTF | TGTGCCAGCAGTTTGCAGGGCAACTATGGCTACACCTTC
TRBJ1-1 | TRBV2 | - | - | CASGGGLLKAFF | TGTGCCAGCGGGGGGGGGCTTCTGAAAGCTTTCTTT
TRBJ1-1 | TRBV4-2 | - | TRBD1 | CASSQDLTGKTEAFF | TGTGCCAGCAGCCAAGATTTGACAGGGAAAACTGAAGCTTTCTTT
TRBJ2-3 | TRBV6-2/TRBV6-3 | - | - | CASSSQGGTQYF | TGTGCCAGCAGTTCCCAGGGGGGTACGCAGTATTTT
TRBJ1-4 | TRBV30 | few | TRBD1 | CAYSGTGGFEKLFF | TGTGCCTACTCCGGGACAGGGGGATTTGAAAAACTGTTTTTT
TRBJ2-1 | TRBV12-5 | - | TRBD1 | CASGGPPGQGYNEQFF | TGTGCTAGTGGTGGCCCGCCCGGACAGGGATACAATGAGCAGTTCTTC
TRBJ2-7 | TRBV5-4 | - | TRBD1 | CASSLGPGQGKNEQYF | TGTGCCAGCAGCTTAGGCCCGGGACAGGGGAAGAACGAGCAGTACTTC
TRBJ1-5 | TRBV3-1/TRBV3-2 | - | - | CASSQGQGQPQHF | TGTGCCAGCAGCCAAGGGCAGGGGCAGCCCCAGCATTTT
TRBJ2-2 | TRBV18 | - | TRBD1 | CASSPLGTGNTGELFF | TGTGCCAGCTCACCACTAGGGACAGGCAACACCGGGGAGCTGTTTTTT
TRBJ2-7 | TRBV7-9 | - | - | CASSLSGSSYEQYF | TGTGCCAGCAGCTTATCCGGGAGCTCCTACGAGCAGTACTTC
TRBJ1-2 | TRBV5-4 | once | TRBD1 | CASSLGTGGRYGYTF | TGTGCCAGCAGCTTGGGGACAGGGGGACGCTATGGCTACACCTTC
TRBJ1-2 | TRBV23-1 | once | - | CASSQPPRILANYGYTF | TGCGCCAGCAGTCAGCCCCCGCGCATTCTTGCTAACTATGGCTACACCTTC
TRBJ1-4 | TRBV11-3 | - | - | CASSLGAPIATNEKLFF | TGTGCCAGCAGCTTGGGGGCCCCCATTGCAACTAATGAAAAACTGTTTTTT
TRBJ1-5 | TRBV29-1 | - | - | CSVAGRGTQAQHF | TGCAGCGTTGCCGGGCGAGGGACACAGGCCCAGCATTTT
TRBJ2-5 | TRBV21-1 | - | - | CASIIKRSGGRKTQYF | TGTGCCAGCATCATAAAGAGAAGCGGGGGTCGGAAGACCCAGTACTTC
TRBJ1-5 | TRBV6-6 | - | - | CASSLNRAQHF | TGTGCCAGCAGTCTAAACAGGGCCCAGCATTTT
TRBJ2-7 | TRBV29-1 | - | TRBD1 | CSVGGTETNYEQYF | TGCAGCGTTGGAGGGACAGAAACAAATTACGAGCAGTACTTC
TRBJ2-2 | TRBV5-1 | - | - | CASSLSQGSGELFF | TGCGCCAGCAGCTTGTCACAGGGATCCGGGGAGCTGTTTTTT
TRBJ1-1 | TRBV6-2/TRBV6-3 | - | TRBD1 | CASGRDRPNTEAFF | TGTGCCAGCGGCCGGGACAGGCCGAACACTGAAGCTTTCTTT
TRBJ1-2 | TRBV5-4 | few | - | CASAADTFNYGYTF | TGTGCCAGCGCGGCGGACACTTTTAACTATGGCTACACCTTC
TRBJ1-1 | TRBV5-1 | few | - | CASSLDRTTEAFF | TGCGCCAGCAGCTTGGACAGGACCACTGAAGCTTTCTTT
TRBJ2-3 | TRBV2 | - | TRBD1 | CASSETTGGDTQYF | TGTGCCAGCAGTGAAACGACAGGGGGAGATACGCAGTATTTT
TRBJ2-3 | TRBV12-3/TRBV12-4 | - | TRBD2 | CASRGGPTDTQYF | TGTGCCAGTCGGGGGGGGCCCACAGATACGCAGTATTTT
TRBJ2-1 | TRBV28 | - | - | CASLTGELPLNEQFF | TGTGCCAGCTTGACGGGGGAATTACCCCTCAATGAGCAGTTCTTC
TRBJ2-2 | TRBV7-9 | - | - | CASSLGQINTGELFF | TGTGCCAGCAGCTTAGGGCAGATTAACACCGGGGAGCTGTTTTTT
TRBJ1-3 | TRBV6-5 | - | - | CASSYNRVTPGNTIYF | TGTGCCAGCAGTTACAACAGGGTAACCCCTGGAAACACCATATATTTT
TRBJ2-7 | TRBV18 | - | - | CASSLVSGGGSSYEQYF | TGTGCCAGCTCACTTGTATCAGGGGGCGGGAGCTCCTACGAGCAGTACTTC
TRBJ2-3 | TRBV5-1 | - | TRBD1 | CASTWGQAWSTDTQYF | TGCGCCAGCACCTGGGGACAGGCGTGGAGCACAGATACGCAGTATTTT
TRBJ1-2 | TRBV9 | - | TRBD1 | CASSGRPSPGTGGYTF | TGTGCCAGCAGCGGCCGGCCGAGTCCGGGGACAGGGGGCTACACCTTC
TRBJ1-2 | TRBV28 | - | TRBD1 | CASLEGAQGYGYTF | TGTGCCAGCCTTGAGGGGGCGCAGGGTTATGGCTACACCTTC
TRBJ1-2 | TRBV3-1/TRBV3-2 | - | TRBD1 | CASSQGTGGSGVYGYTF | TGTGCCAGCAGCCAGGGGACAGGGGGGAGCGGAGTCTATGGCTACACCTTC
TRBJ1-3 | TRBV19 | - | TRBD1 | CASSAGTGTGNTIYF | TGTGCCAGTAGTGCCGGGACAGGGACTGGAAACACCATATATTTT
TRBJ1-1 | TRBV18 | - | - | CASSPPRVMNTEAFF | TGTGCCAGCTCACCACCACGGGTCATGAACACTGAAGCTTTCTTT